This T cell receptor beta chain was captured by sequencing in a study of identical twins. This clonotype was found a few times. V gave up 6 bases and J gave up 2 bases, with 13 bases separating them. The CDR3 has 14 residues. In germline, CDR1 is MNHNS, CDR2 SASEGT. TCRdb re-derived calls from the 5' RACE reads in MiXCR, one entry per CDR3 protein. The sample contains 450,000 to 600,000 distinct CDR3 sequences, 20% to 25% of which appear only once. The same sample was also used in a study of yellow fever vaccine responses in identical twins.

This chain joins TRBV6-1 and TRBJ2-5; no clear D gene. The sample was CD4+ T cells sorted from blood. The receptor's source is a young woman in good health. CDR3 bases: TGTGCCAGCAGGGCCACGATGCCACAAGAGACCCAGTACTTC. Translation: CASRATMPQETQYF.